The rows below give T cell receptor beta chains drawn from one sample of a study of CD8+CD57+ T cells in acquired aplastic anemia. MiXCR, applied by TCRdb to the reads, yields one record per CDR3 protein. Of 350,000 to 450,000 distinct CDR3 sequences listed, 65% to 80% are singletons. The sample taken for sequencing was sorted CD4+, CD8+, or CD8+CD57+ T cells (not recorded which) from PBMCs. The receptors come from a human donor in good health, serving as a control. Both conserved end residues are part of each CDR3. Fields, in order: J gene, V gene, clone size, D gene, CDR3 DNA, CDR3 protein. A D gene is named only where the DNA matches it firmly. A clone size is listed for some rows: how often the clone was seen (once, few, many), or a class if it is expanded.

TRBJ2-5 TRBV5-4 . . TGTGCCAGCAGCTTCTATCATCAAGAGACCCAGTACTTC CASSFYHQETQYF
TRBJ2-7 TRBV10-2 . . TGCGCCAGCAGTGAGTCGACTGGGGTTGCACCTCAGTACTTC CASSESTGVAPQYF
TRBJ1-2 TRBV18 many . TGTGCCAGCTCAGACGACACAAACTATGGCTACACCTTC CASSDDTNYGYTF
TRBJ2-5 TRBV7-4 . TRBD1 TGTGCCAGCAGCAGGGGGCGCGGCGAGACCCAGTACTTC CASSRGRGETQYF
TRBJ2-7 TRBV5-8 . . TGTGCCAGCAGCTTGGTGGGGGTGCCCTACGAGCAGTACTTC CASSLVGVPYEQYF
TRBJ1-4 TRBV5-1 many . TGCGCCAGCAGCTTGGAAGACAGGCCAACTAATGAAAAACTGTTTTTT CASSLEDRPTNEKLFF
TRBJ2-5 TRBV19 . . TGTGCCACCAGCAGAGTAGAAGTTTTAGAGACCCAGTACTTC CATSRVEVLETQYF
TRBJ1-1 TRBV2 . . TGTGCCAGCAGCGTAGGACAAGGTTACGAGACTGAAGCTTTCTTT CASSVGQGYETEAFF
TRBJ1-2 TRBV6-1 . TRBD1 TGTGCCAGCAGAGTTACCCGGGACAGGGTCTATGGCTACACCTTC CASRVTRDRVYGYTF
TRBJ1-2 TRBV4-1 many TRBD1 TGCGCCAGCAGCCAAAATCAGGGACAGAACTATGGCTACACCTTC CASSQNQGQNYGYTF
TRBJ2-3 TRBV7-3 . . TGTGCCAGCAGCGCTCCGACGGGTCCAAAAAACATTCAGTTT CASSAPTGPKNIQF
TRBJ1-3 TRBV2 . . TGCGCCAGCAGGCCAGTCTGTGGAGACACCATATATTTT CASRPVCGDTIYF
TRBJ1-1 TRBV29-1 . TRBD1 TGCAGCGTCGACAGGGGTGGCACTGAAGCTTTCTTT CSVDRGGTEAFF
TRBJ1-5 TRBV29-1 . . TGCAGCGTTGGGCGGGGAACGGGGAATCACCCCCAGCATTTT CSVGRGTGNHPQHF
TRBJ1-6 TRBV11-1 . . TGTGCCAGGAGTGGACAGAGCGGGGGTTCACCCCTCCACTTT CARSGQSGGSPLHF
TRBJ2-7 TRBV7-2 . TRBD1 TGTGCCAGCAGTTTCCAGGGGGTTGATCAGCCGCAGCACTTC CASSFQGVDQPQHF
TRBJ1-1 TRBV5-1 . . TGCGCCAGCAGCGGTCCACGAGGGGTGGACACTGAAGCTTTCTTT CASSGPRGVDTEAFF
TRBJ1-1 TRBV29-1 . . TGCAGCGTTGAAAAGGGTATAGACACTGAAGCTTTCTTT CSVEKGIDTEAFF
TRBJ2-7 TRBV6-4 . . TGTGCCAGCAGTGACACTTGGACGTACGAGCAGTACTTC CASSDTWTYEQYF
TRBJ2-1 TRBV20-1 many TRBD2 TGCAGTGCTAGTGGCGGGGGGGCGGGAAATGAGCAGTTCTTC CSASGGGAGNEQFF
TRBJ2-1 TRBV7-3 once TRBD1 TGTGCCAGCAGTGGACAGGGTATTATCTACGATGAGCAGTTCTTC CASSGQGIIYDEQFF
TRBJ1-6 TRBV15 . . TGTGCCACCAGCACGAGGAAGGTTAATAATTCACCCCTCCACTTT CATSTRKVNNSPLHF
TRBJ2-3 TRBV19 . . TGTGCCAGTACCAGCGGGACAACTAGCACTGATACGCAGTATTTT CASTSGTTSTDTQYF
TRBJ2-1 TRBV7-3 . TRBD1 TGTGCCAGCAGCACGGGCAGGGGGCTGTACGAGCAGTTCTTC CASSTGRGLYEQFF
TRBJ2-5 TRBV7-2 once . TGTGCCAGCAGCTTCCGGTTCCGAGAGACCCAGTACTTC CASSFRFRETQYF
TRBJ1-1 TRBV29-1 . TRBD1 TGCAGCGCCCCCCGGGACAGGGGAACGGGCACTATCTTT CSAPRDRGTGTIF
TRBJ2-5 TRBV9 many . TGTGCCAGCAGCGCACTTTCCCACCGAGAGACCCAGTACTTC CASSALSHRETQYF
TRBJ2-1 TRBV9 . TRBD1 TGTGCCAGCGGCGCTCATCCGGGACAGACGCTAAATGAGCAGTTCTTC CASGAHPGQTLNEQFF
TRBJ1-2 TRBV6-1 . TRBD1 TGTGCCACCGGGTCGTCGGGACAGGGGGCATATGGCTACACCTTC CATGSSGQGAYGYTF